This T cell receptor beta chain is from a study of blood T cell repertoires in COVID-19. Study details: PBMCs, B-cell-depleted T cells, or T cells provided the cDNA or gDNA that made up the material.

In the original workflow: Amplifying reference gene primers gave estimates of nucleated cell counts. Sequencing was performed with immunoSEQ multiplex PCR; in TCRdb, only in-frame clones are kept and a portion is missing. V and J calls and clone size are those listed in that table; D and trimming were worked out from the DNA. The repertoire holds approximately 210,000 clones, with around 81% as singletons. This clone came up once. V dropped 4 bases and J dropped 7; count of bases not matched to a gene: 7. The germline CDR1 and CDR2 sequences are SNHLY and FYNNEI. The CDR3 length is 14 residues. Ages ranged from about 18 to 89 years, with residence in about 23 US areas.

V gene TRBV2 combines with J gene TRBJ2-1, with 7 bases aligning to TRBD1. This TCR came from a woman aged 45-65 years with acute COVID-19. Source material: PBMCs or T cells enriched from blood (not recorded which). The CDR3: CASSVSGGRNEQFF. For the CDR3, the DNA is TGTGCCAGCAGTGTGTCAGGGGGTCGAAATGAGCAGTTCTTC.